This T cell receptor beta chain comes out of a study of CD8 T cells in ankylosing spondylitis. The table lists this clonotype with a few counts. Its antigen is still unknown. V was pared by 1 base and J by 4 bases, with 14 bases between. Germline CDR1 is MNHEY and CDR2 is SVGAGI. This CDR3 spans 15 amino acids. TCRdb itself ran the 5' RACE reads through MiXCR, one entry per CDR3 protein. In the table there are under 300,000 distinct CDR3 sequences, about 10% of which are singletons. Study outcomes and limitations: Disease-linked clones displayed a CD8+ phenotype and appeared relatively rarely in peripheral blood.

The TCR sequence derives from a male donor with ankylosing spondylitis or in good health (not recorded which). The chain carries TRBV6-5 and TRBJ2-7; a weak D match, TRBD1 (7 bases). The sequenced sample consisted of blood, either unsorted or a sorted T cell fraction (not recorded which). The CDR3 nucleotides read TGTGCCAGCAGTTACTGGGCGGGACAGACATACGAGCAGTACTTC. As protein: CASSYWAGQTYEQYF.